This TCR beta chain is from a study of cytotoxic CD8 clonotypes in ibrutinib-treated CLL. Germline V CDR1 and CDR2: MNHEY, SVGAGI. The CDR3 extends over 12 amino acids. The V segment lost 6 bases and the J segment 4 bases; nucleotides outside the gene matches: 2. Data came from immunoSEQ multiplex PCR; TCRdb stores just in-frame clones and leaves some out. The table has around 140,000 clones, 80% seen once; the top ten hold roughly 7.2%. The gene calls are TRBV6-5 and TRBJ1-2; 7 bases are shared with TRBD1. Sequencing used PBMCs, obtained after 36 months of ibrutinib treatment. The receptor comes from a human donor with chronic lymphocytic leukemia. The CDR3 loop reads CASRRTGYGYTF. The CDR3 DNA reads TGTGCCAGCAGACGGACAGGCTATGGCTACACCTTC.